A single sample gave rise to the 7 T cell receptor beta chains below, sequenced in a study of cytomegalovirus exposure and HLA in healthy donors (dated by TCRdb to the late 2010s). The library relied on the immunoSEQ multiplex PCR assay. As stored in TCRdb, this immuneACCESS dataset retains in-frame rearrangements with V and J assigned. A fraction of the clones does not appear; measured against another copy, unresolved V genes explain less than half of the discrepancy, and the remainder lacks a known reason. A total of about 360,000 clones appear in this sample, about nine tenths of them only once. Approximately 0.86% of the sample rests with the top ten. The material sequenced was PBMCs. These receptor sequences come from a woman aged 18-29 years in good health and CMV-seronegative.

The V call is TRBV27, the J call TRBJ1-3; no firm D call. The CDR3 spans 15 residues. Trimming shortened V by 4 bases and J by 3 bases, and 13 bases separated the two germline ends. Germline V gene lookup returns CDR1 MNHEY and CDR2 SMNVEV (reference sequence). The DNA of the CDR3 is TGTGCCAGCAGTTCCTCGGGGTCCGATGGAAACACCATATATTTT. Its protein is CASSSSGSDGNTIYF.

This chain joins TRBV2 and TRBJ1-6, with 9 positions matching TRBD1. Trimming at V came to 7 bases and at J to 0 bases, leaving 4 bases not matched to a gene. Germline CDR1 reads SNHLY; CDR2 reads FYNNEI. The CDR3 is made up of 16 amino acids. The CDR3 sequence is CASKETGGSYNSPLHF. CDR3 nucleotides: TGTGCCAGCAAGGAGACAGGGGGCTCCTATAATTCACCCCTCCACTTT.

The chain recombines TRBV27 with TRBJ1-6; 10 bases line up with TRBD1. The CDR3 has 15 amino acids. J lost 10 bases, V lost 4 bases, and 7 bases had no gene match. Germline CDR1 and CDR2: MNHEY and SMNVEV (reference sequence). CDR3 nucleotide sequence: TGTGCCAGCAGTTGGGGGACAGGGGCTTCCTCACCCCTCCACTTT. It encodes CASSWGTGASSPLHF.

The chain carries TRBV27 and TRBJ2-7; D is perhaps TRBD1 (6 bases). V lost 3 bases and J lost 6, with 18 bases in between. The CDR3 is 15 residues long. Germline assignment: CDR1 MNHEY and CDR2 SMNVEV (reference sequence). The CDR3 nucleotides are TGTGCCAGCAGTTTGGTTGTGGGGGCGCGGCTCGAGCAGTACTTC. Translating gives CASSLVVGARLEQYF.

This sequence joins TRBV4-1 and TRBJ1-5; possible D gene TRBD1, 5 bases. Trimming took off 1 base at V and 4 bases at J, with 17 bases between the two ends. Germline CDR1 MGHRA, CDR2 YSYEKL. The CDR3 sequence is 17 residues long. CDR3 sequence (DNA): TGCGCCAGCAGCCAAGGGTCGCGAGGGGCGGGGAATCAGCCCCAGCATTTT. This codes for CASSQGSRGAGNQPQHF.

This clone occurred a few times. The chain is built from TRBV7-9 and TRBJ1-2; D gene unclear. Trimming shortened V by 1 base and J by 8 bases, and 17 bases separated the two germline ends. The CDR3 runs to 15 residues. The germline gives CDR1 SEHNR, CDR2 FQNEAQ (reference sequence). The CDR3 DNA reads as TGTGCCAGCAGCTTAGTGTCAGGAACCCCGAAAGGCTACACCTTC. It is translated as CASSLVSGTPKGYTF.

The genes are TRBV29-1 and TRBJ2-7; 10 bases are shared with TRBD1. The CDR3 has 13 amino acids. The V gene's germline CDR1 is SQVTM and CDR2 ANQGSEA. Losses at the gene ends were 5 bases for V and 7 bases for J; bases not matched to a gene: 8. For the CDR3, the DNA is TGCAGCGTTCAGCCGGGACAGGGGAGAGAGCAGTACTTC. As protein: CSVQPGQGREQYF.